This is a list of T cell receptor beta chains from one sample in a study of T cells in Graves' hyperthyroidism and ophthalmopathy. TCRdb processed the multiplex PCR reads anew with MiXCR; each CDR3 protein has one entry. This table holds 560,000 or so distinct CDR3 sequences, 20% found once. The sequencing sample was made of blood. These receptors came from a man between 35 and 55 years old with Graves' ophthalmopathy. CDR3s include the opening cysteine and the closing phenylalanine or tryptophan. A D gene is named only where the DNA matches it firmly. Clone size is given for some rows only: seen once, a few or many times, or a class if the clone is expanded.

size: .; J: TRBJ1-2; D: .; V: TRBV7-9; DNA: TGTGCCAGCAGCTTAACTCATCAAGGGGGTGGCTACACCTTC; CDR3: CASSLTHQGGGYTF
size: .; J: TRBJ1-1; D: .; V: TRBV12-3/TRBV12-4; DNA: TGTGCCAGCAACCTAATGGGTAGGGATGAAGCTTTCTTT; CDR3: CASNLMGRDEAFF
size: few; J: TRBJ2-5; D: TRBD1; V: TRBV5-8; DNA: TGTGCCAGCAGATCCGGGACAGTGGCCCAAGAGACCCAGTACTTC; CDR3: CASRSGTVAQETQYF
size: .; J: TRBJ2-4; D: TRBD1; V: TRBV6-5; DNA: TGTGCCAGCAGTTACTCGGGACAGGGGAGGGGTCAGTACTTC; CDR3: CASSYSGQGRGQYF
size: few; J: TRBJ1-3; D: .; V: TRBV20-1; DNA: TGCAGTGCTAAACCGGGCGGCGCTTACTCTGGAAACACCATATATTTT; CDR3: CSAKPGGAYSGNTIYF
size: many; J: TRBJ2-2; D: .; V: TRBV7-6; DNA: TGTGCCAGCAGCGCCCCGGAGGGGGCCCCCGGGGAGCTGTTTTTT; CDR3: CASSAPEGAPGELFF
size: few; J: TRBJ1-6; D: .; V: TRBV7-3; DNA: TGTGCCAGCAGCTTAACCTATAATTCACCCCTCCACTTT; CDR3: CASSLTYNSPLHF
size: .; J: TRBJ2-7; D: TRBD2; V: TRBV18; DNA: TGTGCCAGCTCACCCATAGCGGGGACCCCCTCCGAGCAGTACTTC; CDR3: CASSPIAGTPSEQYF
size: many; J: TRBJ1-4; D: .; V: TRBV30; DNA: TGTGCCTGGATGGGAAAGGAGGCAACTAATGAAAAACTGTTTTTT; CDR3: CAWMGKEATNEKLFF
size: many; J: TRBJ1-1; D: TRBD1; V: TRBV27; DNA: TGTGCCAGCAGTTGGACAGGGATGAACACTGAAGCTTTCTTT; CDR3: CASSWTGMNTEAFF
size: few; J: TRBJ1-3; D: TRBD1; V: TRBV7-2; DNA: TGTGCCAGCAGCTCCGGCTGGACAGGGGCTGGAAACACCATATATTTT; CDR3: CASSSGWTGAGNTIYF
size: few; J: TRBJ1-1; D: .; V: TRBV7-8; DNA: TGTGCCAGCAGCTTGCGAAAGCGGGCGACTGAAGCTTTCTTT; CDR3: CASSLRKRATEAFF
size: few; J: TRBJ2-1; D: TRBD2; V: TRBV9; DNA: TGTGCCAGCAGCCCTGTGGTAGCGGGGGCGGACAATGAGCAGTTCTTC; CDR3: CASSPVVAGADNEQFF
size: many; J: TRBJ2-1; D: .; V: TRBV11-2; DNA: TGTGCCAGCAGCCTAGACTATAATTGGCACGATGAGCAGTTCTTC; CDR3: CASSLDYNWHDEQFF
size: many; J: TRBJ2-7; D: .; V: TRBV9; DNA: TGTGCCAGCAGCGTAGGCCCCAGTTCCTACGAGCAGTACTTC; CDR3: CASSVGPSSYEQYF
size: .; J: TRBJ1-3; D: .; V: TRBV12-3/TRBV12-4; DNA: TGTGCCAGCAGTTTACAGGGCCCGTCGGACACCATATATTTT; CDR3: CASSLQGPSDTIYF
size: many; J: TRBJ2-1; D: TRBD1; V: TRBV6-6; DNA: TGTGCCAGCAGTTACTCCATACAGGGGGTAGACTCCTACAATGAGCAGTTCTTC; CDR3: CASSYSIQGVDSYNEQFF
size: few; J: TRBJ2-7; D: .; V: TRBV5-5; DNA: TGTGCCAGCACCCTTGCGGGGAGCTCCTACGAGCAGTACTTC; CDR3: CASTLAGSSYEQYF
size: many; J: TRBJ2-3; D: .; V: TRBV2; DNA: TGTGCCAGTGGGGGCTCCGCTTTCGCAGATACGCAGTATTTT; CDR3: CASGGSAFADTQYF
size: .; J: TRBJ1-1; D: .; V: TRBV20-1; DNA: TGCAGTGCCCTTACGCCGGGGAACACTGAAGCTTTCTTT; CDR3: CSALTPGNTEAFF
size: many; J: TRBJ2-7; D: .; V: TRBV7-2; DNA: TGTGCCAGCAGCTCCGCTTACTACGAGCAGTACTTC; CDR3: CASSSAYYEQYF
size: many; J: TRBJ1-1; D: .; V: TRBV2; DNA: TGTGCCAGCAGTGAATCGACAGCCAACACTGAAGCTTTCTTT; CDR3: CASSESTANTEAFF
size: .; J: TRBJ2-1; D: .; V: TRBV5-1; DNA: TGCGCCAGCAGTCTCCGAGGGGGTACGGGTGAGCAGTTCTTC; CDR3: CASSLRGGTGEQFF